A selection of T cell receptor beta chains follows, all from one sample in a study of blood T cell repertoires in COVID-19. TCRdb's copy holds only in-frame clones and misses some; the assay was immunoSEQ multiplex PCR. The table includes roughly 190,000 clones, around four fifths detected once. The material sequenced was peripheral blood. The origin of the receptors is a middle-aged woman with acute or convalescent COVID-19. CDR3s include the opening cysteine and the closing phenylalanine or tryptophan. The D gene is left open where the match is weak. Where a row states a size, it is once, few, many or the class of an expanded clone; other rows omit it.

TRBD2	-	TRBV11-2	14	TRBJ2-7	CASSLSGSSHEQYF	TGTGCCAGCAGTCTTAGCGGGAGTTCTCACGAGCAGTACTTC
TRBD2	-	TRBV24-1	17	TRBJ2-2	CATSDLTGTSETGELFF	TGTGCCACCAGTGATCTTACCGGGACTAGCGAAACCGGGGAGCTGTTTTTT
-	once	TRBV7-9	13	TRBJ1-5	CASSLGEFQPQHF	TGTGCCAGCAGCTTAGGAGAGTTTCAGCCCCAGCATTTT
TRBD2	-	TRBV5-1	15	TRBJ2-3	CASSFRGGGTDTQYF	TGCGCCAGCAGCTTCCGGGGGGGAGGCACAGATACGCAGTATTTT
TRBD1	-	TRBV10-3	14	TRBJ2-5	CAISSGTGQETQYF	TGTGCCATCAGCTCCGGGACAGGGCAAGAGACCCAGTACTTC
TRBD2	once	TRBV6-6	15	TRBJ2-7	CASSDRSGSSYEQYF	TGTGCCAGCAGCGACCGGAGCGGGAGCTCCTACGAGCAGTACTTC
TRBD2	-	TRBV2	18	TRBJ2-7	CASRTRLAGGQKLYEQYF	TGTGCCAGCAGGACCAGACTAGCGGGGGGTCAGAAACTCTACGAGCAGTACTTC
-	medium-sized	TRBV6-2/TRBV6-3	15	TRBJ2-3	CASSYLASGADTQYF	TGTGCCAGCAGTTACCTGGCTAGTGGCGCAGATACGCAGTATTTT
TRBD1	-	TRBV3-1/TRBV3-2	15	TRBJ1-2	CASSPYPTGPEGYTF	TGTGCCAGCAGCCCCTACCCGACAGGGCCTGAAGGCTACACCTTC
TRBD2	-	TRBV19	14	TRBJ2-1	CARQWGGITAEQFF	TGTGCCAGGCAATGGGGGGGAATAACAGCTGAGCAGTTCTTC
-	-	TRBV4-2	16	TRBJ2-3	CASSQVQQYATDTQYF	TGTGCCAGCAGCCAAGTACAACAGTATGCCACAGATACGCAGTATTTT
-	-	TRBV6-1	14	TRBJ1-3	CASSDRGYGNTIYF	TGTGCCAGCAGTGACAGGGGTTATGGAAACACCATATATTTT
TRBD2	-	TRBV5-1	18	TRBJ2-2	CASSLVPVGRALTGELFF	TGCGCCAGCAGCTTGGTCCCAGTCGGGAGGGCCCTCACCGGGGAGCTGTTTTTT
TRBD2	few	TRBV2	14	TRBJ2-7	CASRGLAGVYEQYF	TGTGCCAGCAGGGGACTAGCGGGGGTCTACGAGCAGTACTTC
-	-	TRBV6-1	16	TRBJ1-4	CASSEMGGPGNEKLFF	TGTGCCAGCAGTGAAATGGGGGGACCGGGGAATGAAAAACTGTTTTTT
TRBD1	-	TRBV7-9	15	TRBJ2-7	CASSLAGTGAGGQYF	TGTGCCAGCAGCTTGGCGGGGACAGGCGCAGGCGGGCAGTACTTC
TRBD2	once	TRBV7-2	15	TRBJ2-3	CASSFLAGVTDTQYF	TGTGCCAGCAGCTTCCTAGCGGGAGTAACAGATACGCAGTATTTT
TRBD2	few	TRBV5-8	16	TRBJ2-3	CASSLELAGVTDTQYF	TGTGCCAGCAGCTTGGAACTAGCGGGGGTCACAGATACGCAGTATTTT
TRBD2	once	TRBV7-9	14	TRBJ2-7	CASSHRTSGYEQYF	TGTGCCAGCAGCCACCGGACTAGCGGCTACGAGCAGTACTTC
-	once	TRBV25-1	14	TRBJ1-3	CASRSRWSGNTIYF	TGTGCCAGCAGGAGCCGCTGGTCTGGAAACACCATATATTTT
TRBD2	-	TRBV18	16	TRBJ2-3	CASSPPKLREGDTQYF	TGTGCCAGCTCACCACCAAAATTAAGGGAGGGAGATACGCAGTATTTT
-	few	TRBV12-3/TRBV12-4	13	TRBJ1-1	CASSLRGGTEAFF	TGTGCCAGCAGTTTACGGGGAGGCACTGAAGCTTTCTTT
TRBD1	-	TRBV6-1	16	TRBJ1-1	CASSVTGPFMNTEAFF	TGTGCCAGCAGTGTGACAGGGCCCTTCATGAACACTGAAGCTTTCTTT
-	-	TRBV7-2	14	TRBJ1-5	CASSLDSYYQPQHF	TGTGCCAGCAGCTTAGACAGTTATTATCAGCCCCAGCATTTT
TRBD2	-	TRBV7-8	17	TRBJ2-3	CASSPGLAGDFTDTQYF	TGTGCCAGCAGCCCCGGACTAGCGGGGGACTTCACAGATACGCAGTATTTT
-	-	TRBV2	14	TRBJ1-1	CASSEVTGNTEAFF	TGTGCCAGCAGTGAAGTAACGGGGAACACTGAAGCTTTCTTT
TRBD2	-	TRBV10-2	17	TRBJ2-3	CASSGLAGPTSTDTQYF	TGCGCCAGCAGTGGACTAGCGGGTCCTACTAGCACAGATACGCAGTATTTT
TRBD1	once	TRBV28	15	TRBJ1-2	CASRVGGTGILGYTF	TGTGCCAGCAGAGTAGGGGGGACAGGGATCCTTGGCTACACCTTC